These 17 T cell receptor beta chains were sequenced from one sample in a study of cytomegalovirus exposure and HLA in healthy donors. Vbeta (60) and Jbeta (13) primers were used in the PCR. The repertoire was sequenced with immunoSEQ multiplex PCR; TCRdb's copy has only in-frame clones and lacks some. The sample includes fewer than 250,000 clones, nearly 80% seen only once; the top ten take approximately 1.8%. The sequencing sample was made of PBMCs. All receptors come from a male donor in good health and CMV-seronegative.

Only a few counts were recorded for this clone. This rearrangement joins TRBV12-2 to TRBJ2-7; no DNA check was done on the table's D call, TRBD1. TRBV12-2 is a pseudogene locus. CDR3 length: 15 amino acids. The CDR3 sequence is CASRSVGHYSYEQYF. The CDR3 DNA sequence: TGTGCAAGTCGCTCGGTTGGACATTACTCCTACGAGCAGTACTTC.

The chain couples TRBV11-2 to TRBJ2-2, with TRBD1 matching 8 bases. Germline lookup yields CDR1 SGHAT and CDR2 FQNNGV. With 2 bases clipped from V and 6 bases from J, the junction kept 2 bases outside the gene matches. The CDR3 runs 14 residues. In nucleotides, the CDR3 is TGTGCCAGCAGCTTAACACAGGGGGCCGGGGAGCTGTTTTTT. Translation gives CASSLTQGAGELFF.

The chain employs TRBV2 and TRBJ2-1; D remains ambiguous. The CDR3 spans 10 residues. CDR1 is SNHLY and CDR2 is FYNNEI in the germline V gene. V was pared by 7 bases and J by 14 bases, with 12 bases between. CDR3 loop: CASKRGHEFF. CDR3 DNA sequence: TGTGCCAGCAAACGTGGGCACGAGTTCTTC.

This sequence joins TRBV19 and TRBJ2-3; 9 positions agree with TRBD1. There are 16 residues in the CDR3. The V gene end was trimmed by 1 base and the J gene end by 5 bases; junction bases not matched to a gene: 7. The germline V gene encodes CDR1 LNHDA and CDR2 SQIVND (reference sequence). The CDR3 coding sequence is TGTGCCAGTAGTATAGGAGGGGGACAGGGTGGAGATACGCAGTATTTT. The encoded protein is CASSIGGGQGGDTQYF.

This chain connects TRBV15 to TRBJ1-2, with 11 bases fitting TRBD1. Trimming cost V 1 base and J 0 bases; bases outside gene matches: 1. The V gene's germline CDR1 is LNHNV and CDR2 YYDKDF (reference sequence). The CDR3 totals 16 residues. The chain's CDR3 is CATSRGDRGSNYGYTF. The CDR3 DNA sequence: TGTGCCACCAGCAGAGGGGACAGGGGGTCTAACTATGGCTACACCTTC.

V usage is TRBV10-3 and J usage is TRBJ2-3; D perhaps matches TRBD2 (5 bases). Germline CDR1 and CDR2: ENHRY and SYGVKD. The CDR3 has 13 amino acids. The germline V and J ends were trimmed by 6 bases and 1 base, with 8 bases remaining between them. CDR3 nucleotides: TGTGCCATCAGCGGGATTGGCACAGATACGCAGTATTTT. Its protein is CAISGIGTDTQYF.

The chain couples TRBV7-9 to TRBJ1-5; no clear D. V gave up 1 base and J gave up 0 bases, with 7 bases separating them. The CDR3 covers 15 residues. Germline CDR1 reads SEHNR; CDR2 reads FQNEAQ (reference sequence). CDR3 in amino acids: CASSLGSGSNQPQHF. The CDR3, as DNA: TGTGCCAGCAGCTTAGGGAGCGGTAGCAATCAGCCCCAGCATTTT.

This clone was seen a handful of times. CDR3 DNA: TGTGCCAGCAACCCAAGCGGGGGTCCGATGGAGACCCAGTACTTC. It is translated as CASNPSGGPMETQYF. The J gene is TRBJ2-5, the V gene TRBV28; 8 bases align to TRBD2. CDR1 and CDR2 (germline): MDHEN, SYDVKM. The CDR3 totals 15 residues. Germline trimming cut 7 bases from V and 5 bases from J; bases unmatched to any gene: 12.

About this clone itself: A junction boundary mismatches the germline segment, possibly from a read error. V usage is TRBV7-9 and J usage is TRBJ1-1; D gene ambiguous. In germline, CDR1 is SEHNR, CDR2 FQNEAQ (reference sequence). This CDR3 is 15 amino acids long. CDR3 nucleotide sequence: TGTTCCAGCAGCTTAGCGCGGGCAGGGAACACTGAAGCTTTCTTT. It translates to CSSSLARAGNTEAFF.

This chain uses TRBV6-5 with TRBJ1-2; 12 bases match TRBD1. This CDR3 has 14 residues. Germline V gene lookup returns CDR1 MNHEY and CDR2 SVGAGI. Unmatched junction bases numbered 3, after V lost 4 bases and J lost 6 bases. This CDR3 is CASSSGQGANGYTF. In DNA, the CDR3 is TGTGCCAGCAGTTCGGGACAGGGGGCAAATGGCTACACCTTC.

This clone has a handful of counts. The chain joins TRBV30 to TRBJ1-2; 7 bases fit TRBD1. The V and J ends lost 3 bases and 8 bases, in that order; junction bases with no gene match: 12. The CDR3 has 14 residues. CDR1 and CDR2 from the germline V gene are GTSNPN and SVGIG (reference sequence). The DNA of the CDR3 is TGTGCCTGGAGCCCCCCCAGGGACAGCGGGGGCTACACCTTC. This gives the protein CAWSPPRDSGGYTF.

The chain recombines TRBV19 with TRBJ1-2, with 9 nucleotides matching TRBD1. Germline CDR1 and CDR2: LNHDA and SQIVND (reference sequence). The CDR3 is 13 residues long. V lost 5 bases and J lost 4; bases outside the gene matches: 2. The CDR3 nucleotides are TGTGCCAGTAGTGAACAGGGGGCCTATGGCTACACCTTC. It specifies CASSEQGAYGYTF.

The chain couples TRBV4-3 to TRBJ1-1; no definite D call. The V gene's germline CDR1 is LGHNA and CDR2 YSLEER. V lost 2 bases and J lost 7, with 17 bases in between. The CDR3 is 15 amino acids. This CDR3 reads CASSQRGDRPYEAFF. The CDR3 DNA is TGCGCCAGCAGCCAACGGGGAGATCGACCTTATGAAGCTTTCTTT.

This chain connects TRBV7-9 to TRBJ2-5; 7 nucleotides align to TRBD1. The CDR3 is made up of 15 amino acids. Looked up from germline, CDR1 is SEHNR and CDR2 is FQNEAQ (reference sequence). V trimming: 4 bases; J trimming: 10 bases; junction bases outside the gene matches: 15. The CDR3 DNA sequence: TGTGCCAGCAGCTCCCCGGGACAGAGCTTGGTGAACCAGTACTTC. Its translation is CASSSPGQSLVNQYF.

The CDR3: CASSLDQGGAEAFF. The CDR3 DNA sequence: TGCGCCAGCAGCTTGGATCAGGGAGGGGCTGAAGCTTTCTTT. The gene calls are TRBV5-1 and TRBJ1-1, with a weak D call TRBD1 (5 bases). This CDR3 spans 14 amino acids. Germline V gives CDR1 SGHRS, CDR2 YFSETQ. Trimming shortened V by 0 bases and J by 6 bases, and 12 bases separated the two germline ends.

This chain connects TRBV30 to TRBJ2-1; 11 nucleotides match TRBD2. CDR3 length: 15 amino acids. Germline V gene data show CDR1 as GTSNPN and CDR2 as SVGIG (reference sequence). The trim removed 2 bases at V and 7 bases at J, leaving 7 bases unmatched. The CDR3 protein is CAWSQLAGVQNEQFF. CDR3 in DNA: TGTGCCTGGAGTCAACTAGCGGGGGTTCAAAATGAGCAGTTCTTC.

This clone was seen repeatedly, ten times or more. The V and J genes are TRBV5-1 and TRBJ2-7; 8 bases fit TRBD1. Germline V lookup: CDR1 SGHRS, CDR2 YFSETQ. CDR3 length equals 13 residues. V shed 6 bases and J 4 bases; nucleotides not matched to a gene: 6. For the CDR3, the DNA is TGCGCCAGCACCCTGACAGGGGAGTACGAGCAGTACTTC. Its translation: CASTLTGEYEQYF.